This T cell receptor (beta chain) was captured by sequencing in a study of shared clonotypes between healthy human individuals. Study-wide background: Per-donor plates numbered three CD4 naive, three CD4 memory, two CD8 naive and one CD8 memory. Whole-study results and caveats: When naive CD4 clonotypes were compared across a handful of donors, 5% to 5.5% were shared.

As regards this clone: The antigen is not known.

Clones were read by immunoSEQ multiplex PCR, and TCRdb kept only the in-frame ones, dropping some. The sample holds a few million clones, more than 80% seen once. The J segment lost 1 base and the V segment lost 6 bases, leaving 4 bases of the junction unmatched. Germline V gene lookup returns CDR1 WNHNN and CDR2 SYGVQD (reference sequence). This CDR3 is 14 amino acids long. This TCR was sampled from a man younger than 35 in good health. The rearrangement links TRBV10-1 to TRBJ2-3; 7 bases are shared with TRBD1. Sequenced: naive CD4+ T cells sorted from blood. This sample's subset: CD45RA+ positively selected. The CDR3 DNA reads as TGCGCCAGCAGCCGGGACAGACGCACAGATACGCAGTATTTT. Residues: CASSRDRRTDTQYF.